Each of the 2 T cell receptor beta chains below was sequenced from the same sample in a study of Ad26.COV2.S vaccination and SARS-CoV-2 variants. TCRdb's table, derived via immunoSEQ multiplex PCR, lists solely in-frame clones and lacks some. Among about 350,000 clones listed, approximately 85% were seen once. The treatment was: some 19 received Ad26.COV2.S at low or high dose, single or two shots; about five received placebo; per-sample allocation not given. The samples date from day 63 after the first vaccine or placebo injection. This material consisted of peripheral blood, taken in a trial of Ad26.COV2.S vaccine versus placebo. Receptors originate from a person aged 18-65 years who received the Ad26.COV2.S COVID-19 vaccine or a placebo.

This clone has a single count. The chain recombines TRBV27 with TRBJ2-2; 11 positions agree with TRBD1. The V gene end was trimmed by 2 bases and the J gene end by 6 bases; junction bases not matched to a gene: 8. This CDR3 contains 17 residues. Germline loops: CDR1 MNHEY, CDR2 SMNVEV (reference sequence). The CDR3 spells CASSLDPGTGGAGELFF. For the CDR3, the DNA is TGTGCCAGCAGTTTAGACCCCGGGACAGGGGGAGCCGGGGAGCTGTTTTTT.

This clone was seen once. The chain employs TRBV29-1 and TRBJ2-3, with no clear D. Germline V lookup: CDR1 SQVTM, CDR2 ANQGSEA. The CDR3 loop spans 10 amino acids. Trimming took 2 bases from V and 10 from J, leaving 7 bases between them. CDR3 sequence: CSVEQVAQYF. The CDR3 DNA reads TGCAGCGTTGAACAGGTAGCGCAGTATTTT.